The 22 T cell receptor beta chains in this list originate from one sample, sequenced in a study of early T cells in non-severe SARS-CoV-2 infection. One entry per CDR3 protein, called by TCRdb with MiXCR from the 5' RACE reads. The table includes approximately 90,000 distinct CDR3 sequences, roughly 11% detected once. Here the sequenced sample was whole blood, taken at baseline. The receptors shown here come from an adult who was a healthcare worker with PCR-confirmed SARS-CoV-2 infection or an uninfected control (not recorded which).

This clonotype was seen repeatedly, ten times or more. CDR3 DNA sequence: TGCGCCAGCAGCTTAGGAGGGTTTTCTGAAGCTTTCTTT. Translation: CASSLGGFSEAFF. The J gene is TRBJ1-1, the V gene TRBV5-1, with D unclear. The CDR3 loop spans 13 amino acids. The V gene's germline CDR1 is SGHRS and CDR2 YFSETQ. The V end lost 2 bases, the J end lost 6 bases, and 11 bases lay between the germline ends.

The chain has TRBV2 and TRBJ2-3; 11 nucleotides match TRBD2. This CDR3 region has 14 residues. Germline V gene lookup returns CDR1 SNHLY and CDR2 FYNNEI. Unmatched junction bases numbered 1, after V lost 7 bases and J lost 1 base. Here the CDR3 DNA reads TGTGCCAGCAAACTAGCGGGGGGCACAGATACGCAGTATTTT. Its protein product is CASKLAGGTDTQYF.

The gene calls are TRBV5-1 and TRBJ2-3; D unresolved. Looked up from germline, CDR1 is SGHRS and CDR2 is YFSETQ. This CDR3 comprises 15 residues. Between the trimmed V and J ends, which lost 0 bases and 0 bases, there was a span of 8 bases. Here the CDR3 DNA reads TGCGCCAGCAGCTTGGATGCTCCTAGCACAGATACGCAGTATTTT. Its translation is CASSLDAPSTDTQYF.

This clonotype was counted at least ten times. This chain links TRBV2 with TRBJ1-6; a possible D gene is TRBD1 (5 bases). Trimming removed 5 bases from V and 6 bases from J, with 14 bases in between. The CDR3 extends over 15 amino acids. Germline V gene data show CDR1 as SNHLY and CDR2 as FYNNEI. The CDR3 sequence: CASSQGPPLNSPLHF. In nucleotides, the CDR3 is TGTGCCAGCAGTCAGGGACCTCCGCTTAATTCACCCCTCCACTTT. The full variable domain, rest sourced from reference TRBV2 and TRBJ1-6, is EPEVTQTPSHQVTQMGQEVILRCVPISNHLYFYWYRQILGQKVEFLVSFYNNEISEKSEIFDDQFSVERPDGSNFTLKIRSTKLEDSAMYFCASSQGPPLNSPLHFGNGTRLTVT.

The table lists this clonotype with many counts. This chain joins TRBV29-1 and TRBJ2-6; possibly TRBD2 for D (6 bases). Germline values: CDR1 SQVTM, CDR2 ANQGSEA. V lost 4 bases and J 0 bases, leaving 13 bases between the germline ends. The CDR3 extends over 16 amino acids. This CDR3 reads CSVVGLRDSGANVLTF. The DNA for the CDR3 is TGCAGCGTTGTGGGACTCAGGGACTCTGGGGCCAACGTCCTGACTTTC.

The V and J genes are TRBV20-1 and TRBJ2-7; TRBD2 matches 11 bases. The CDR3 spans 13 residues. J lost 3 bases, V lost 6 bases, and 4 bases had no gene match. CDR1 and CDR2 (germline): DFQATT, SNEGSKA (reference sequence). For the CDR3, the DNA is TGCAGTGCACTGACTAGCGGGAACTACGAGCAGTACTTC. Its translation: CSALTSGNYEQYF.

This clonotype was counted ten times or more. The chain carries TRBV4-3 and TRBJ2-5, with no clear D. Deletions cut 0 bases from V and 0 bases from J, with 11 bases between. Germline V CDR1 and CDR2: LGHNA, YSLEER. The CDR3 has 16 amino acids. The CDR3 DNA sequence: TGCGCCAGCAGCCAAGATTTCACAGAGAACCAAGAGACCCAGTACTTC. Amino acid sequence: CASSQDFTENQETQYF.

This clonotype has a handful of counts. The CDR3 sequence is CASSYPSGRDTDTQYF. The CDR3 nucleotides are TGTGCCAGCAGTTACCCGAGCGGGAGGGACACAGATACGCAGTATTTT. J is TRBJ2-3 and V is TRBV6-2 or TRBV6-3; 10 nucleotides align to TRBD2. Germline assignment: CDR1 MNHEY and CDR2 SVGEGT. The junction had 4 bases not matched to a gene; V was cut back by 2 bases and J by 2 bases. This CDR3 region has 16 residues.

CDR3 amino acids: CASSLEWTAGSLDTEQYF. CDR3 coding DNA: TGTGCCAGCAGCTTAGAGTGGACCGCTGGTTCGTTGGACACCGAGCAGTACTTC. The chain combines TRBV11-1 with TRBJ2-7; D is perhaps TRBD1 (5 bases). CDR3 size: 18 residues. V dropped 1 base and J dropped 6 bases, with 25 bases sitting between them. Germline values: CDR1 SGHAT, CDR2 FQDESV (reference sequence).

This clonotype was picked up a small number of times. The J gene is TRBJ2-3, the V gene TRBV19; a possible D gene is TRBD2 (6 bases). Germline V gives CDR1 LNHDA, CDR2 SQIVND (reference sequence). The V end was cut by 5 bases, the J end by 6 bases, with 15 bases between. The CDR3 runs 14 residues. The CDR3 DNA reads TGTGCCAGTAGTGTTGGGACTTTTGAGGATACGCAGTATTTT. Encoded protein: CASSVGTFEDTQYF. Combining the CDR3 with reference TRBV19 and TRBJ2-3 gives the whole variable domain DGGITQSPKYLFRKEGQNVTLSCEQNLNHDAMYWYRQDPGQGLRLIYYSQIVNDFQKGDIAEGYSVSREKKESFPLTVTSAQKNPTAFYLCASSVGTFEDTQYFGPGTRLTVL.

On this clonotype itself: A much larger clone differs from this one at a single base, so this may be a read error. The chain has TRBV18 and TRBJ2-3; TRBD2 matches 8 bases. The CDR3 runs to 16 residues. Looked up from germline, CDR1 is KGHSH and CDR2 is LQKENI. The CDR3 DNA reads as TGTGTCAGCTCACTGGTGAGCGGGGGTCTCACAGATACGCAGTATTTT. It translates to CVSSLVSGGLTDTQYF.

J is TRBJ2-2 and V is TRBV9, with D hard to call. The germline V and J ends were trimmed by 0 bases and 0 bases, with 9 bases remaining between them. Germline CDR1 is SGDLS and CDR2 is YYNGEE. The CDR3 extends over 16 amino acids. CDR3 DNA sequence: TGTGCCAGCAGCGTAGATAGCAGTACGAACACCGGGGAGCTGTTTTTT. It is translated as CASSVDSSTNTGELFF.

This clonotype was recorded at least ten times. The chain is built from TRBV5-8 and TRBJ1-2, with D possibly being TRBD1 (5 bases). The CDR3 spans 13 residues. Germline CDR1 reads SGHTS; CDR2 reads YDEGEE. Trimming pared 4 bases from V and 4 bases from J, leaving 11 bases between. CDR3 sequence: CASSPDSLYGYTF. The CDR3 region has the DNA TGTGCCAGCAGCCCAGACAGCCTCTATGGCTACACCTTC.

In this sample, this clonotype turned up a few times. The chain links TRBV7-2 to TRBJ2-1; either TRBD1 or TRBD2 may supply D (5 bases each). This CDR3 contains 14 residues. Germline CDR1 and CDR2: SGHTA and FQGNSA. Trimming pared 3 bases from V and 10 bases from J, leaving 16 bases between. The CDR3 coding sequence is TGTGCCAGCAGCTTCAACACAGGAGGTTTCGAGCAGTTCTTC. It encodes CASSFNTGGFEQFF.

This rearrangement joins TRBV11-1 to TRBJ2-7; D is unresolved. The germline V gene encodes CDR1 SGHAT and CDR2 FQDESV (reference sequence). The CDR3 contains 11 residues. The ends were cut back, 2 bases at V and 6 bases at J, with 5 bases in the middle. The CDR3 region is CASSLLSEQYF. CDR3 in DNA: TGTGCCAGCAGCTTACTGAGCGAGCAGTACTTC.

This clonotype was observed a few times. This sequence joins TRBV5-4 and TRBJ2-7; 11 bases are a match to TRBD2. CDR3 length equals 15 residues. Trimming removed 0 bases from V and 5 bases from J; junction bases left unmatched: 4. The germline V gene encodes CDR1 SGHNT and CDR2 YYREEE (reference sequence). The CDR3 region is CASSLGLAGGDEQYF. The CDR3 bases are TGTGCCAGCAGCTTGGGGCTAGCGGGAGGCGACGAGCAGTACTTC.

The chain is built from TRBV10-3 and TRBJ2-1; D ambiguous. Germline-derived CDR1 and CDR2 are ENHRY and SYGVKD. This CDR3 has 14 amino acids. The ends were cut back, 6 bases at V and 6 bases at J, with 15 bases in the middle. The CDR3 DNA follows: TGTGCCATCAGGTCCCAGCACTCGAGCAATGAGCAGTTCTTC. It translates to CAIRSQHSSNEQFF.

The gene calls are TRBV10-2 and TRBJ2-3; 10 bases line up with TRBD2. V dropped 3 bases and J dropped 2; count of bases not matched to a gene: 17. The CDR3 is made up of 20 amino acids. Germline loops: CDR1 WSHSY, CDR2 SAAADI. The DNA of the CDR3 is TGCGCCAGCAGTGAATGGATAAGGCGGGGACTAGCGACACACACAGATACGCAGTATTTT. Amino acids: CASSEWIRRGLATHTDTQYF.

Many counts were recorded for this clonotype. V usage is TRBV20-1 and J usage is TRBJ1-1; TRBD1 might be the D (5 bases). Germline values: CDR1 DFQATT, CDR2 SNEGSKA (reference sequence). V lost 6 bases to trimming and J lost 2 bases, with 16 bases between them. This CDR3 is built from 14 residues. The CDR3 spells CSAQNEGLNTEAFF. DNA of the CDR3: TGCAGTGCCCAAAACGAGGGGCTAAACACTGAAGCTTTCTTT.

This chain connects TRBV7-9 to TRBJ2-1; the match to TRBD1 covers 8 bases. This CDR3 region has 15 residues. CDR1 is SEHNR and CDR2 is FQNEAQ in the germline V gene (reference sequence). The J segment lost 6 bases and the V segment lost 5 bases, leaving 9 bases of the junction unmatched. The CDR3 DNA is TGTGCCAGCAGCCCAGGGGGCTCGAGGGGCAATGAGCAGTTCTTC. As protein: CASSPGGSRGNEQFF.

This clonotype was detected a few times. This chain links TRBV7-6 with TRBJ2-1, with D perhaps matching TRBD2 (5 bases). Germline V CDR1 and CDR2: SGHVS, FNYEAQ. V was clipped by 3 bases and J by 6 bases, with 12 bases between them. The CDR3 spans 14 residues. The CDR3 nucleotides read TGTGCCAGCAGCTTTCGACTAAGCAGCAATGAGCAGTTCTTC. Amino acid sequence: CASSFRLSSNEQFF.

This clonotype was seen many times. This chain uses TRBV7-9 with TRBJ2-7, with no clear D. The length of the CDR3 is 12 residues. CDR1 and CDR2 (germline): SEHNR, FQNEAQ (reference sequence). Trimming took 5 bases from V and 2 from J, leaving 7 bases between them. Here the CDR3 reads CASSLRAYEQYF. The DNA for the CDR3 is TGTGCCAGCAGCCTCCGCGCCTACGAGCAGTACTTC.